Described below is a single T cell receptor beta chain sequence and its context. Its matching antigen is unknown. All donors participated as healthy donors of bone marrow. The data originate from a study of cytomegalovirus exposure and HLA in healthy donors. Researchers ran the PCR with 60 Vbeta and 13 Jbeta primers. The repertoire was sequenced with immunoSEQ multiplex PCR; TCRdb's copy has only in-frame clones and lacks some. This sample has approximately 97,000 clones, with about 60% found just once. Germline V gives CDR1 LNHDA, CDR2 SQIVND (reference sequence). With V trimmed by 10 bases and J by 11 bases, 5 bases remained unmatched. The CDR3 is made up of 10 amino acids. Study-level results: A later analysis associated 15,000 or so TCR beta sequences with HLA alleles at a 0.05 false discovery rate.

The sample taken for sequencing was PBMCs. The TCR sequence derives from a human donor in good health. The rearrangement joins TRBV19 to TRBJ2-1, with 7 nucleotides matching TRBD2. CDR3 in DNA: TGTGCCACCTCAGCGGGGAAGCAGTTCTTC. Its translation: CATSAGKQFF.